This TCR beta chain stems from a study of Ad26.COV2.S vaccination and SARS-CoV-2 variants. Study observations and caveats: People given the vaccine had a wider spike-specific TCR breadth than placebo recipients did.

Treatment defined: some 19 received Ad26.COV2.S at low or high dose, single or two shots; roughly five received placebo; per-sample allocation not given. Samples came from day 63 after the first vaccine or placebo injection. This clone showed up just a few times. Antigen specificity is unknown. Measured with immunoSEQ multiplex PCR; TCRdb has only the in-frame clones, and not every one. This sample has roughly 350,000 clones, with roughly 91% found just once. The source material was peripheral blood, sampled in a trial of Ad26.COV2.S vaccine versus placebo. This TCR derives from a person aged 18-65 years who received the Ad26.COV2.S COVID-19 vaccine or a placebo.

DNA for the CDR3: TGTGCCAGCTCACCAACAGGGGACCGGCAAGGCTATGGCTACACCTTC. This codes for CASSPTGDRQGYGYTF. J is TRBJ1-2 and V is TRBV18, with 7 bases lining up with TRBD1. There are 16 residues in the CDR3. V gave up 2 bases and J gave up 4 bases; unmatched junction bases: 10. CDR1 and CDR2 from the germline V gene are KGHSH and LQKENI.